This T cell receptor (beta chain) was profiled in a study of cytomegalovirus exposure and HLA in healthy donors. Study at large: Of several hundred genotyped donors, more than 75% grouped in the Caucasian-associated ancestry cluster. General observations from the study: The study listed under 200 cytomegalovirus-associated TCR beta chains. 87-base-pair reads could not separate some V segments, including TRBV6-2 and TRBV6-3. Within an earlier analysis, most TCR beta V segments proved productive either about 90% or about 30% of the time.

With 60 Vbeta and 13 Jbeta primers, the PCR was carried out. Data came from immunoSEQ multiplex PCR; TCRdb stores just in-frame clones and leaves some out. The sample includes 100,000 to 150,000 clones, roughly 82% seen only once; the top ten take 4.2%. As concerns this clone: Its cognate antigen is unknown.

The CDR3 totals 13 residues. CDR1 KGHSY and CDR2 FQNENV come from the germline V gene. Deletions cut 5 bases from V and 4 bases from J, with 12 bases between. Sequenced: PBMCs. This sequence was found in a male donor in good health and CMV-seropositive. The chain carries TRBV16 and TRBJ2-7, with a possible D match to TRBD1 (6 bases). CDR3 DNA: TGTGCCAGCAGCATAAACAGGGAGTACGAGCAGTACTTC. Translated: CASSINREYEQYF.